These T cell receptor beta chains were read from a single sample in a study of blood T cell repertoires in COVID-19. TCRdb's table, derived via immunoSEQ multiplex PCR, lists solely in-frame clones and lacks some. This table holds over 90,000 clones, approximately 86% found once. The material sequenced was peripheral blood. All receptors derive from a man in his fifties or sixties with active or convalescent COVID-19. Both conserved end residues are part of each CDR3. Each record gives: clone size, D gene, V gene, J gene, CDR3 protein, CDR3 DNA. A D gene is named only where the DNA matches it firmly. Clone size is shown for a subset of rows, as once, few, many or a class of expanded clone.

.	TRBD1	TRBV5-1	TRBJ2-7	CASSFGDRDFHEQYF	TGCGCCAGCAGCTTTGGGGACAGGGATTTTCACGAGCAGTACTTC
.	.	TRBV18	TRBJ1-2	CASSPRRVSGYTF	TGTGCCAGCTCCCCGAGGAGGGTTAGTGGCTACACCTTC
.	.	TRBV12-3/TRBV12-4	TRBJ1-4	CASSEQGEKLFF	TGTGCCAGCAGTGAGCAGGGAGAAAAACTGTTTTTT
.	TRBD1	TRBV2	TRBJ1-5	CASSQGQGRVQPQHF	TGTGCCAGCAGTCAGGGACAGGGGCGCGTTCAGCCCCAGCATTTT
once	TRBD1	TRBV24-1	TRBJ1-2	CATSEPDRAAGYTF	TGTGCCACCAGTGAACCGGACAGGGCAGCCGGCTACACCTTC
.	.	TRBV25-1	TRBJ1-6	CASSNPGTGAYNSPLHF	TGTGCCAGCAGTAACCCCGGGACTGGCGCCTATAATTCACCCCTCCACTTT
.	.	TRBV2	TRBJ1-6	CASSEGERSPLHF	TGTGCCAGCAGTGAAGGGGAGAGGTCACCCCTCCACTTT
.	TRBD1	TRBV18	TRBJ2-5	CASSLGQGPLQETQYF	TGTGCCAGCTCCCTCGGACAGGGGCCCCTACAAGAGACCCAGTACTTC
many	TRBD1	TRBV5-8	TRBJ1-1	CASRYRQGSMNTEAFF	TGTGCCAGCAGGTATCGACAGGGTTCCATGAACACTGAAGCTTTCTTT
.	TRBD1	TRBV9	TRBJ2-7	CASSSQGSSYEQYF	TGTGCCAGCAGCTCACAGGGGAGCTCCTACGAGCAGTACTTC
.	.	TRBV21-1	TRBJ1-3	CASAIKSAFELRPSGNTIYF	TGTGCCAGCGCCATTAAAAGCGCGTTTGAGCTACGCCCCTCTGGAAACACCATATATTTT
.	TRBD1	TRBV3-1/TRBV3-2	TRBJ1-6	CASSQGDRSSPLHF	TGTGCCAGCAGCCAAGGGGACAGGAGTTCACCCCTCCACTTT
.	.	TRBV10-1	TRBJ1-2	CASSGGSFGYTF	TGCGCCAGCAGTGGCGGGTCGTTCGGCTACACCTTC
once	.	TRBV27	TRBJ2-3	CASSFQVPDTQYF	TGTGCCAGCAGTTTCCAGGTCCCAGATACGCAGTATTTT
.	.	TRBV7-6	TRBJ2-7	CASRVGAGAYEQYF	TGTGCCAGCCGCGTGGGGGCCGGAGCCTACGAGCAGTACTTC
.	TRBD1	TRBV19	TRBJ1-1	CASSIDLEGAPTEAFF	TGTGCCAGTAGTATAGATTTAGAGGGGGCGCCCACTGAAGCTTTCTTT
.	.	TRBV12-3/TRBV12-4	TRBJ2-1	CASTRDTFNEQFF	TGTGCCAGCACCAGGGACACCTTCAATGAGCAGTTCTTC
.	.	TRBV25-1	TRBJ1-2	CASSETGNYGYTF	TGTGCCAGCAGTGAGACGGGAAACTATGGCTACACCTTC
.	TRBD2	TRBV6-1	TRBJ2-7	CASSERKSGTLPYEQYF	TGTGCCAGCAGTGAAAGAAAGAGCGGGACCCTCCCCTACGAGCAGTACTTC
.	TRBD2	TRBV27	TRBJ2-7	CASSEAGDQRGEQYF	TGTGCCAGCAGTGAAGCGGGGGATCAGAGGGGTGAGCAGTACTTC
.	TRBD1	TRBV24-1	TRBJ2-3	CATTGGPTDTQYF	TGTGCCACGACAGGGGGCCCTACAGATACGCAGTATTTT
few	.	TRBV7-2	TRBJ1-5	CASSRRVEEPQHF	TGTGCCAGCAGCCGGAGGGTAGAGGAGCCCCAGCATTTT
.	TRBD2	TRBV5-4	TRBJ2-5	CASSWGTSGGAGETQYF	TGTGCCAGCAGCTGGGGGACTAGCGGGGGCGCAGGGGAGACCCAGTACTTC
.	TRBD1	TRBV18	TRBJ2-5	CASSPPRTGGETQYF	TGTGCCAGCTCACCTCCCAGGACAGGGGGAGAGACCCAGTACTTC
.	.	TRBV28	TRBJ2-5	CASGLQQETQYF	TGTGCCAGCGGCCTACAGCAAGAGACCCAGTACTTC
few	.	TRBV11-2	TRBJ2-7	CASRRAGTASYEQYF	TGTGCCAGCAGACGTGCCGGGACTGCCTCCTACGAGCAGTACTTC
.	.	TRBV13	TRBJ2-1	CASSLGLSSYSYNEQFF	TGTGCCAGCAGCTTAGGCCTTTCGTCTTACAGCTACAATGAGCAGTTCTTC
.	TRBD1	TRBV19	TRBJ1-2	CASRGQGEMYGYTF	TGTGCCAGTAGGGGACAGGGCGAAATGTATGGCTACACCTTC
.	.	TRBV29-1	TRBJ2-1	CSVEIQQSQQFF	TGCAGCGTTGAAATTCAACAGAGTCAGCAGTTCTTC
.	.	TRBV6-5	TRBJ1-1	CASSYSRSRTEAFF	TGTGCCAGCAGTTACTCGCGGAGTCGGACTGAAGCTTTCTTT
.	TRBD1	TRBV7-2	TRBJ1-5	CASSLVGTDNQPQHF	TGTGCCAGCAGCTTAGTTGGGACAGACAATCAGCCCCAGCATTTT
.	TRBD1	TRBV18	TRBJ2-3	CASSQMGQGVSDTQYF	TGTGCCAGCTCGCAGATGGGACAGGGCGTCTCAGATACGCAGTATTTT
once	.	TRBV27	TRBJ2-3	CASSLGQGLTSTDTQYF	TGTGCCAGCAGTTTAGGGCAGGGTCTAACTAGCACAGATACGCAGTATTTT
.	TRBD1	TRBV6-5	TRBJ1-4	CASSRGTGGDEKLFF	TGTGCCAGCAGTAGGGGGACAGGGGGAGATGAAAAACTGTTTTTT
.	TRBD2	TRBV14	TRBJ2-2	CASSQVAGGATGELFF	TGTGCCAGCAGCCAAGTTGCGGGGGGCGCCACCGGGGAGCTGTTTTTT
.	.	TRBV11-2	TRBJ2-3	CASSYRDSLASTDTQYF	TGTGCCAGCAGCTACCGGGACTCCCTCGCTAGCACAGATACGCAGTATTTT
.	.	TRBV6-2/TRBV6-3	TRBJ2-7	CASSFGTSYEQYF	TGTGCCAGCAGTTTTGGGACATCCTACGAGCAGTACTTC
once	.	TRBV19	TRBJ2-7	CASCARYGGSYEQYF	TGTGCCAGTTGCGCCCGGTACGGCGGTTCCTACGAGCAGTACTTC
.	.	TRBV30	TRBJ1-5	CAWSVHDQPQHF	TGTGCCTGGAGTGTACATGATCAGCCCCAGCATTTT
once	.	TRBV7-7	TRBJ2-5	CASSLVTGSGETQYF	TGTGCCAGCAGCTTAGTGACGGGGAGCGGAGAGACCCAGTACTTC